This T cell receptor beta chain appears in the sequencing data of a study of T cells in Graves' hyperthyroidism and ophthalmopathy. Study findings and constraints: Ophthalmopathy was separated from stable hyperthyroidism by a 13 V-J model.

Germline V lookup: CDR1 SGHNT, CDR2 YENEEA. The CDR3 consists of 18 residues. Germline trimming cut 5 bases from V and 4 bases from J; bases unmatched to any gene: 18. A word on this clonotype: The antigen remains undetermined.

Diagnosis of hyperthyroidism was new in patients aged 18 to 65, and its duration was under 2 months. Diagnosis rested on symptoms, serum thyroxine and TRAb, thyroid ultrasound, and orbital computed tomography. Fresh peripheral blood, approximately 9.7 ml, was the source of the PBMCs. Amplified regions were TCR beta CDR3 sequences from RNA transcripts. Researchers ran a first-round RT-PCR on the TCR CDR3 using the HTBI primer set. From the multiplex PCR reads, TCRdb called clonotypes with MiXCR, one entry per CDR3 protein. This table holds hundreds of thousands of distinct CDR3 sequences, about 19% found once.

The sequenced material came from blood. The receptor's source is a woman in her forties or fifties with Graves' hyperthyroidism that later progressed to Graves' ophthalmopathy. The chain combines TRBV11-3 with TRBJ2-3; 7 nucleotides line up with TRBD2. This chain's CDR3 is CASSDRGVSGVCADTQYF. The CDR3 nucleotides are TGTGCCAGCAGCGATAGGGGAGTGAGCGGGGTATGTGCAGATACGCAGTATTTT.